The source of this TCR beta chain is a study of T cell responses to AZD1222 COVID-19 vaccine. Data came from immunoSEQ multiplex PCR; TCRdb stores just in-frame clones and leaves some out. This table holds roughly 150,000 clones, 85% to 90% found once. Trimming left V 3 bases short and J 2 bases short, with 13 bases between. The CDR3 is 14 amino acids. From germline, CDR1 is DFQATT and CDR2 SNEGSKA (reference sequence). The source material was peripheral blood, sampled on day 0 of AZD1222 vaccination. This TCR was recovered from an adult in good health. The chain couples TRBV20-1 to TRBJ1-2; possibly TRBD1 for D (5 bases). Here the CDR3 reads CSASAGSTNYGYTF. In DNA form, the CDR3 reads TGCAGTGCTAGTGCAGGGAGTACAAACTATGGCTACACCTTC.